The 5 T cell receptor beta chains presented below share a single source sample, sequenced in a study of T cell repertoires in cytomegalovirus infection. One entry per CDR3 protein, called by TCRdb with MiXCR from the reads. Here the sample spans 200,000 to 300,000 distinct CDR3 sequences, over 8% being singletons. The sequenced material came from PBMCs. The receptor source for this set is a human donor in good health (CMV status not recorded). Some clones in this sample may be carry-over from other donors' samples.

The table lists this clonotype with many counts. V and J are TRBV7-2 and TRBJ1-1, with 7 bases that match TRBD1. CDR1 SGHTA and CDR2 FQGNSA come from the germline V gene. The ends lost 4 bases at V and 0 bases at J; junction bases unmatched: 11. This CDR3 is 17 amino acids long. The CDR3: CASSSTRQGRLNTEAFF. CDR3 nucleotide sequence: TGTGCCAGCAGCTCGACCCGACAGGGCCGATTGAACACTGAAGCTTTCTTT. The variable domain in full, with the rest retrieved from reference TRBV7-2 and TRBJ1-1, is GAGVSQSPSNKVTEKGKDVELRCDPISGHTALYWYRQSLGQGLEFLIYFQGNSAPDKSGLPSDRFSAERTGGSVSTLTIQRTQQEDSAVYLCASSSTRQGRLNTEAFFGQGTRLTVV.

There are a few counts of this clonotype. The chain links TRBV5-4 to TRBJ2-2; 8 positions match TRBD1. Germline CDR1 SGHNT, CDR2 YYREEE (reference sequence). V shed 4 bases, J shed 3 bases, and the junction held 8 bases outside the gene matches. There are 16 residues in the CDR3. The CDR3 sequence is CASSPQTGVYTGELFF. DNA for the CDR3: TGTGCCAGCAGCCCCCAGACAGGGGTCTACACCGGGGAGCTGTTTTTT.

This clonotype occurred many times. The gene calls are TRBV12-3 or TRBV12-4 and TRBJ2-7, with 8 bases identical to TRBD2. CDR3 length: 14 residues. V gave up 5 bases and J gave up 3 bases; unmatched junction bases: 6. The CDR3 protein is CASSPGGPNYEQYF. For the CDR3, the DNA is TGTGCCAGCAGTCCGGGAGGGCCTAACTACGAGCAGTACTTC.

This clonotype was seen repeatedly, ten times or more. The CDR3 is CASSLVGTGPGEVEQFF. The CDR3 DNA follows: TGTGCCAGCAGCTTAGTGGGGACAGGCCCAGGAGAGGTTGAGCAGTTCTTC. This chain uses TRBV7-6 with TRBJ2-1, with 8 bases fitting TRBD1. This CDR3 is 17 amino acids long. Germline lookup yields CDR1 SGHVS and CDR2 FNYEAQ. V lost 1 base and J lost 9; bases outside the gene matches: 14.

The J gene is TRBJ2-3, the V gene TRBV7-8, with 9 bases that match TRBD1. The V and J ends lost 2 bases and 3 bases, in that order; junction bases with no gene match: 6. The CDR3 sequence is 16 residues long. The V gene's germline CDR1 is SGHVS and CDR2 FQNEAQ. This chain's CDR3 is CASSLRIGQGTDTQYF. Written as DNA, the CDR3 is TGTGCCAGCAGCTTAAGAATTGGACAGGGGACAGATACGCAGTATTTT.